These T cell receptor beta chains were read from a single sample in a study of shared clonotypes between healthy human individuals. The table came from immunoSEQ multiplex PCR; TCRdb's copy has only in-frame clones and leaves some out. The sample yields about 2 million clones, 85% to 95% seen once. Sequences were obtained from naive CD4+ T cells sorted from blood. The origin of the receptors is a young man in good health. CDR3s include the opening cysteine and the closing phenylalanine or tryptophan. A D gene is named only where the DNA matches it firmly. Not every row has a clone size; where given, it reads once, few, many or a size class.

v_call	clone_size	j_call	d_call	cdr3_nt	cdr3_aa
TRBV5-1	.	TRBJ2-1	TRBD1	TGCGCCAGCAGCCCGGGACAGGGAGCCTACAATGAGCAGTTCTTC	CASSPGQGAYNEQFF
TRBV6-6	.	TRBJ2-7	.	TGTGCCAGCAGTTACGAACTAGCCTCCTACGAGCAGTACTTC	CASSYELASYEQYF
TRBV5-1	.	TRBJ2-6	.	TGCGCCAGCAGCTTGGTTCTTTCTGGGGCCAACGTCCTGACTTTC	CASSLVLSGANVLTF
TRBV27	.	TRBJ2-3	TRBD1	TGTGCCAGCAGTTTCCGCCGGACAGGGGATGCGGATACGCAGTATTTT	CASSFRRTGDADTQYF
TRBV5-8	.	TRBJ2-2	TRBD1	TGTGCCAGCAGTTCGATTTGGGACAGCGCGAACACCGGGGAGCTGTTTTTT	CASSSIWDSANTGELFF
TRBV18	.	TRBJ1-2	.	TGTGCCAGCTCACCAATTATAGACGTCCCAGGCTACACCTTC	CASSPIIDVPGYTF
TRBV6-5	.	TRBJ2-6	.	TGTGCCAGCAGACATGATTACTCTGGGGCCAACGTCCTGACTTTC	CASRHDYSGANVLTF
TRBV5-1	.	TRBJ2-3	.	TGCGCCAGCAGCTTGGGGGGACAAAGCACAGATACGCAGTATTTT	CASSLGGQSTDTQYF
TRBV29-1	.	TRBJ1-1	TRBD1	TGCAGCGTTTACACGGGACAGGGGGCATTGGGCACTGAAGCTTTCTTT	CSVYTGQGALGTEAFF
TRBV18	once	TRBJ1-6	TRBD1	TGTGCCAGCTCACCATCCGGACAGGGAGGCAATTCACCCCTCCACTTT	CASSPSGQGGNSPLHF
TRBV5-4	.	TRBJ1-2	.	TGTGCCAGCAGCTTGGCCGGACGGACCCTCTATGGCTACACCTTC	CASSLAGRTLYGYTF
TRBV7-7	.	TRBJ2-5	.	TGTGCTAGCAGCCCCTCCTACAGTAGATCACAAGAGACCCAGTACTTC	CASSPSYSRSQETQYF
TRBV5-2	once	TRBJ2-5	.	TGTGCCAGCAGCTTGAAGGCTAGCGCAGAGACCCAGTACTTC	CASSLKASAETQYF
TRBV6-6	.	TRBJ2-7	TRBD2	TGTGCCAGCAGTAGTCTAGCGGGAGGGTCTACTGAGCAGTACTTC	CASSSLAGGSTEQYF
TRBV6-5	.	TRBJ1-6	.	TGTGCCAGCAGACCGGAACTCCATAATTCACCCCTCCACTTT	CASRPELHNSPLHF
TRBV6-1	.	TRBJ2-5	.	TGTGCCAGCAGAAAGAGGGGGGAAGAGACCCAGTACTTC	CASRKRGEETQYF
TRBV5-4	few	TRBJ2-1	TRBD2	TGTGCCAGCAGCTCCCCTGGACTAGCGGGACCGTACAATGAGCAGTTCTTC	CASSSPGLAGPYNEQFF
TRBV30	.	TRBJ1-2	.	TGTGCCTGGAGTGTAAAAGGGGGTCCTGGCTACACCTTC	CAWSVKGGPGYTF
TRBV6-1	.	TRBJ2-5	.	TGTGCCAGCAGTGCCCAGGGGAGGGAGACCCAGTACTTC	CASSAQGRETQYF
TRBV11-2	.	TRBJ1-5	.	TGTGCCAGCAGTCCCTACGACAGTCAGCCCCAGCATTTT	CASSPYDSQPQHF
TRBV9	.	TRBJ2-1	TRBD2	TGTGCCAGCAGCGTAGGACTAGCTGAATACAATGAGCAGTTCTTC	CASSVGLAEYNEQFF
TRBV7-9	few	TRBJ2-5	.	TGTGCCAGCAGCTATACAGAGACCCAGTACTTC	CASSYTETQYF
TRBV9	.	TRBJ2-1	.	TGTGCCAGCAGCCCCGTGGGGACACACAATGAGCAGTTCTTC	CASSPVGTHNEQFF
TRBV10-3	.	TRBJ2-7	TRBD1	TGTGCCATCAGTGAGTCGGCAGGGGGTTACGAGCAGTACTTC	CAISESAGGYEQYF
TRBV7-9	.	TRBJ1-1	TRBD1	TGTGCCAGCAGCCCGACCGGGACAGGGGGGATAAGGAACACTGAAGCTTTCTTT	CASSPTGTGGIRNTEAFF
TRBV6-4	.	TRBJ2-2	.	TGTGCCAGCAGTGACTCTCCAGCGGTCACCGGGGAGCTGTTTTTT	CASSDSPAVTGELFF
TRBV10-3	.	TRBJ1-2	TRBD1	TGTGCCATCAGTGAGACGGAACTCCCGGGACAGACCTATGGCTACACCTTC	CAISETELPGQTYGYTF
TRBV6-6	.	TRBJ2-7	.	TGTGCCAGCAGTCCCGATGGGACACGAATGACTTACGAGCAGTACTTC	CASSPDGTRMTYEQYF
TRBV7-9	.	TRBJ1-5	.	TGTGCCAGCAGTTCTACTCGGGACAGCAATCAGCCCCAGCATTTT	CASSSTRDSNQPQHF
TRBV5-6	.	TRBJ1-4	.	TGTGCCAGCAGCTTGGGGGAACCTAATGAAAAACTGTTTTTT	CASSLGEPNEKLFF
TRBV28	.	TRBJ1-4	TRBD1	TGTGCCAGCAGTTCCCACCCTCAGGGGGCGGGTGAAAAACTGTTTTTT	CASSSHPQGAGEKLFF
TRBV6-1	.	TRBJ2-5	.	TGTGCCAGCAGTGCAAATCAAGAGACCCAGTACTTC	CASSANQETQYF
TRBV30	once	TRBJ2-7	TRBD1	TGTGCCTGGACGGGACAGGGTGCGCCCCAGTACTTC	CAWTGQGAPQYF
TRBV4-3	.	TRBJ2-7	.	TGCGCCAGCAGCCTCGCCTGGGATAGCTCCTACGAGCAGTACTTC	CASSLAWDSSYEQYF
TRBV4-1	.	TRBJ1-2	.	TGCGCCAGCAGCCAAGATTATCAAGAGACCAGGGTCTATGGCTACACCTTC	CASSQDYQETRVYGYTF
TRBV10-3	.	TRBJ2-1	TRBD2	TGTGCCATCAGTCGGGGGGTGACCTACAATGAGCAGTTCTTC	CAISRGVTYNEQFF
TRBV7-9	.	TRBJ1-6	.	TGTGCCAGCAGCCCCGGGGACAAGAGCTCCTATAATTCACCCCTCCACTTT	CASSPGDKSSYNSPLHF
TRBV7-2	.	TRBJ2-7	.	TGTGCCAGCAGCTCCCCAGGCCTGAACGAGCAGTACTTC	CASSSPGLNEQYF
TRBV7-8	.	TRBJ2-7	TRBD1	TGTGCCAGCAGCCGACAGGGGGGCTACGAGCAGTACTTC	CASSRQGGYEQYF
TRBV5-1	.	TRBJ1-2	TRBD1	TGCGCCAGCAGCTTCCGGGACAGGATGGATGGCTACACCTTC	CASSFRDRMDGYTF
TRBV7-8	.	TRBJ2-7	.	TGTGCCAGCAGCTTAGCGGGGAGAACGTACGAGCAGTACTTC	CASSLAGRTYEQYF
TRBV6-6	.	TRBJ2-7	.	TGTGCCAGCACCCAGTTATACGGGCCATCCTCCTACGAGCAGTACTTC	CASTQLYGPSSYEQYF
TRBV10-3	.	TRBJ1-1	TRBD1	TGTGCCGTCGGACAGGGCGGAACTGAAGCTTTCTTT	CAVGQGGTEAFF
TRBV2	.	TRBJ1-1	.	TGTGCCAGCAGTGAGGGCGTTTGGAACACTGAAGCTTTCTTT	CASSEGVWNTEAFF
TRBV7-2	.	TRBJ2-7	TRBD1	TGTGCCAGCAGCTTAGCAATAGGGGGCGCGTACGAGCAGTACTTC	CASSLAIGGAYEQYF
TRBV6-1	.	TRBJ1-1	TRBD1	TGTGCCAGCAGTGAAGATTTGGGACAGGTTTCACGCGGGACTGAAGCTTTCTTT	CASSEDLGQVSRGTEAFF
TRBV5-1	.	TRBJ2-1	.	TGCGCCAGCAGCGCCCCGGGACTGCCAGTCAATGAGCAGTTCTTC	CASSAPGLPVNEQFF